This record covers a single TCR beta chain. The data derive from a study of blood T cell repertoires in COVID-19. Across the study: Acute and convalescent COVID-19 samples came from the United States, Italy and Spain. The cDNA or gDNA used as material had been derived from T cells, B-cell-depleted T cells, or PBMCs.

Sequencing used immunoSEQ multiplex PCR; TCRdb keeps in-frame clones, though not all of them. The repertoire holds 290,000 or so clones, with 75% to 95% as singletons. Residents of 24 US areas, aged about 18 to 95 years, made up the participants. Recovered status applied to Cohort 3 donors who had two consecutive negative PCRs. It also applied to those with clearance or with symptom resolution. Input material: PBMCs or T cells enriched from blood (not recorded which). The sequence came from a woman aged 25 to 39 who had recovered from COVID-19.

CDR3 sequence: CAWNRGFEQYF. CDR3 DNA: TGTGCCTGGAACAGGGGGTTCGAGCAGTACTTC. The chain carries TRBV30 and TRBJ2-7, with 8 bases that match TRBD1. With 4 bases clipped from V and 6 bases from J, the junction kept 2 bases outside the gene matches. The germline CDR1 and CDR2 sequences are GTSNPN and SVGIG (reference sequence). The CDR3 spans 11 residues.